The sequence of this T cell receptor (beta chain) was determined in a study of molecular identifiers for immune sequencing clone quantification (dated by TCRdb to 2016 to 2018). Study-wide context: In a replicate experiment, RNA from roughly 18,000 or 92,000 naive CD8 T cells was split into five aliquots, four of which were sequenced. This methods study used CD8 T cells to benchmark TCR RNA copy counting and molecular-identifier clustering-based TCR repertoire sequencing (MIDCIRS).

Measured from the cysteine to the phenylalanine, the CDR3 is 18 residues long. The retained sequence is limited to the CDR3, 54 bases, with the frame set at the first base. V is clipped by 5 bases and J by 4 bases, and the sequence between their germline boundaries is 23 bases long. Taken from the germline V gene (reference sequence), the CDR1 and CDR2 loops are LNHDA and SQIVND. What the work shows at the level of the full study, not this receptor alone: The sizes of highly expanded clones could end up underestimated when identical TCR molecules share a barcode. Modeling indicated about 3 TCR RNA copies recovered per cell, compared with around 11 by digital PCR, which implies a capture efficiency of about 27%. In CMV-specific effector cells, over 98% of molecules were held by clones above 20 RNA copies, whereas under 1% of molecules were held by such clones in naive cells. When barcode sub-clustering was not used, chimeric consensus sequences inflated TCR diversity, with chimeras reaching as high as 47%. Spiked-in Jurkat TCR RNA equal to a single cell's worth was reported to be detectable even within 1,200,000 naive CD8 T cells. The naive libraries included spiked-in Jurkat TCR RNA (roughly 11 copies' worth), and this RNA is not part of the donor repertoire.

This clonotype was found many times. The clone's antigen remains unknown. No much larger clone exists at a distance of one base, and base qualities are not known. The library came from PCR. The instrument was a NextSeq 500. Bulk TCR libraries were made following a previously described method, with the TCR primers given in Table S5. The Qiagen AllPrep DNA/RNA kit was used to purify total RNA. Reads from multiple sequencing runs of the same library were pooled before analysis. In the original analysis: Reads were retained only if their TCR constant sequence matched exactly, and those retained reads were trimmed to 150 nt and grouped according to their 12-nt molecular barcodes. Reads within each barcode group were sub-clustered using a 15% Levenshtein threshold, and quality-weighted consensus sequences were constructed for each RNA molecule. Non-functional sequences were discarded, and so were lower-count sequences lying one edit away from another sequence. Barcode sub-clusters with fewer than 20% of the maximum read count were removed, based on fitting two negative binomial distributions. Using fastp trimming at Q25 and MiXCR clonotype assembly, TCRdb reanalyzed the public sequencing data and kept in-frame beta chains. Each entry merges the rows of one CDR3 protein and shows their most common DNA and genes. These V and J calls rely on TCRdb rather than the paper's analysis. The sample table contains about 40,000 distinct CDR3 sequences; only one count was recorded for approximately 22% of them. Of the sample, 0.98% is held by the ten largest clones.

Naive CD8 T cell libraries were made from around 18,000 to 910,000 sorted cells using 10%, 30% or 50% of purified RNA. Naive CD8 T cells were FACS-sorted as CD8+CD4-CCR7+CD45RA+ on a BD FACSAria II into RLT Plus buffer. Ten to eleven TCR copies' worth of Jurkat RNA were spiked into about 20,000-1,000,000 naive CD8 T cell samples to test detection sensitivity. Enrichment of CD8 T cells was done with RosetteSep CD8+ T Cell Enrichment Cocktail plus Ficoll-Paque, and ACK red cell lysis came afterward. The rearranged segments are TRBV19 and TRBJ2-2, with the D gene uncertain. This TCR came from a human donor in good health. Some libraries in this study had Jurkat cell RNA spiked in. Material: naive CD8+ T cells from blood, with Jurkat cell RNA spiked in. The meaning of the sample's cell subset or site label: FACS-sorted CD8+CD4-CCR7+CD45RA+ naive T cells. The CDR3 here reads CASSPPDWQDDTTGELFF. The base sequence is TGTGCCAGTAGTCCCCCGGATTGGCAGGACGATACCACCGGGGAGCTGTTTTTT.